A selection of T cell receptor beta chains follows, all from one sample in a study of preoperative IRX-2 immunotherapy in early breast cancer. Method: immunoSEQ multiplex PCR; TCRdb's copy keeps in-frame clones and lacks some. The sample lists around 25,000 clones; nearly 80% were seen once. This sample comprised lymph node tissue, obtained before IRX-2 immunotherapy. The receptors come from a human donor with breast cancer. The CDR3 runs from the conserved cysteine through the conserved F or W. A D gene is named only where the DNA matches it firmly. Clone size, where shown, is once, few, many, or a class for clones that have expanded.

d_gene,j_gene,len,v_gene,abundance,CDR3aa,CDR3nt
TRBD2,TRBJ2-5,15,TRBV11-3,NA,CASSLEGGGAKTQYF,TGTGCCAGCAGCTTGGAAGGCGGGGGGGCAAAGACCCAGTACTTC
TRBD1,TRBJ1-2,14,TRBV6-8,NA,CATTLNIRGRGYTF,TGTGCCACGACACTCAATATCAGGGGGCGAGGCTACACCTTC
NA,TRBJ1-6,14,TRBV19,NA,CASSMVGGISPLHF,TGTGCCAGTAGTATGGTAGGGGGTATTTCACCCCTCCACTTT
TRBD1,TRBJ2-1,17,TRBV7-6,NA,CASSSPWGRGPYNEQFF,TGTGCCAGCAGCTCCCCCTGGGGCAGGGGGCCCTACAATGAGCAGTTCTTC
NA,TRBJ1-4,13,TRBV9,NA,CASSVQGGLQLFF,TGTGCCAGCAGTGTGCAGGGAGGCCTTCAACTGTTTTTT
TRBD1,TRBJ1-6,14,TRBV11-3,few,CASSSRTGDSPLHF,TGTGCCAGCAGCTCCAGGACAGGTGATTCACCCCTCCACTTT
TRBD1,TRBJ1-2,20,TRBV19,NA,CASSAGPISRRDRVRHGYTF,TGTGCCAGTAGTGCCGGACCCATTTCGCGGAGGGACAGGGTGAGGCATGGCTACACCTTC
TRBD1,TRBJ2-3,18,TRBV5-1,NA,CASSTHGPPGTATDTQYF,TGCGCCAGCTCCACTCACGGGCCTCCCGGGACAGCCACAGATACGCAGTATTTT
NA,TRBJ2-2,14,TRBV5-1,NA,CASGGAPNTGELFF,TGCGCCAGCGGGGGGGCTCCGAACACCGGGGAGCTGTTTTTT
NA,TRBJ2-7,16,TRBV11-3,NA,CASSTRSWDAYYEQYF,TGTGCCAGCAGCACCAGGTCTTGGGACGCCTACTACGAGCAGTACTTC
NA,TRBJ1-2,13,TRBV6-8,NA,CASSEYGVDGYTF,TGTGCCAGCAGTGAGTATGGAGTTGATGGCTACACCTTC
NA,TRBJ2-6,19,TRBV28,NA,CASSPEGEAPLSGANVLTF,TGTGCCAGCAGTCCTGAGGGTGAGGCCCCCCTTTCTGGGGCCAACGTCCTGACTTTC
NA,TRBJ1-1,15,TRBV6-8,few,CASSYPGTMNTEAFF,TGTGCCAGCTCGTATCCCGGGACAATGAACACTGAAGCTTTCTTT
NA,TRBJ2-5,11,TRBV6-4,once,CAISSERSQYF,TGTGCCATCAGCTCTGAACGGAGCCAGTACTTC